The 3 T cell receptor beta chains listed next were all sequenced from one sample in a study of vaccination and CD4 T cells after COVID-19. Treatment indicated: roughly ten-day PBMC culture with coronavirus spike peptide pools or control peptides (ViraFEST assay). Antigens for these TCRs are unknown. At the Johns Hopkins FTIC core, DNA taken from cultured CD4+ T cells was sequenced by way of the Oncomine TCR Beta short-read assay. TCRdb reprocessed the PCR reads via MiXCR and lists one record per CDR3 protein. Of over 10,000 distinct CDR3 sequences in the sample, approximately 50% are singletons; the top ten hold under 30%. Material for sequencing was CD4+ T cells from blood, cultured in vitro. Receptors were obtained from a human donor who had recovered from COVID-19.

Worth noting for this clonotype: An end of the junction does not agree with germline; a read error may underlie this. The chain is built from TRBV6-8 and TRBJ1-2, with D tentatively TRBD1 (5 bases). Germline V gene sequence: CDR1 MNHGY, CDR2 SAAAGT. CDR3 size: 8 residues. CDR3 nucleotide sequence: TGTGCCAGCAGGGGGGGTTTCTTC. Its protein is CASRGGFF.

The sample holds a few counts of this clonotype. This chain uses TRBV19 with TRBJ1-1; no firm D call. This CDR3 comprises 18 residues. Between the trimmed V and J ends, which lost 0 bases and 6 bases, there was a span of 23 bases. The V gene's germline CDR1 is LNHDA and CDR2 SQIVND (reference sequence). CDR3 bases: TGTGCCAGTAGTATAGATCGCCGGTCAGGCCTGAGTCGGGCTGAAGCTTTCTTT. This encodes CASSIDRRSGLSRAEAFF.

V and J are TRBV28 and TRBJ2-7; D uncertain. The CDR3 has 12 residues. V was shortened by 6 bases and J by 1 base, with 7 bases between the two germline ends. Germline values: CDR1 MDHEN, CDR2 SYDVKM. CDR3 region: CASRDPSYEQYF. The CDR3 DNA reads as TGTGCCAGCAGGGACCCGTCCTACGAGCAGTACTTC.